Reported below is one TCR beta chain. Its antigen is unidentified. The data stem from a study of CD4 T cells in relation to SARS-CoV-2 and coronaviruses. Study-wide context: Crossreactive spike epitopes shared across donors were mapped to their HLA restriction. General study points: Culture-expanded clones reflect memory recall rather than primary priming during culture. This crossreactivity analysis covered spike protein alone, no other viral proteins.

Uncultured naive and memory CD4+ T cells supplied DNA for deep TCR-beta sequencing. Profiling relied on immunoSEQ multiplex PCR, and the TCRdb table lists in-frame clones only, not all of them. The profile shows tens of thousands of clones, 70% to 90% of them singletons. Material: memory CD4+ T cells from PBMCs. The sequence was collected from an adult with COVID-19.

CDR3 bases: TGTGCCAGCAGGAGGACAGGGGACACCGGGGAGCTGTTTTTT. Translated: CASRRTGDTGELFF. The chain carries TRBV6-5 and TRBJ2-2; 9 bases agree with TRBD1. The length of the CDR3 is 14 residues. V trimming: 6 bases; J trimming: 3 bases; junction bases outside the gene matches: 2. In germline, CDR1 is MNHEY, CDR2 SVGAGI.